What follows are 28 T cell receptor beta chains derived from one specimen sequenced in a study of yellow fever vaccine responses in identical twins. A single record per CDR3 protein comes from TCRdb applying MiXCR to the RT-PCR reads. The table lists 13,000 to 15,000 distinct CDR3 sequences, 65% to 85% of them singletons. The material was T cells from blood (PBMCs), unsorted or a sorted subset (not recorded which), obtained before or after yellow fever vaccination (not recorded which). Receptors were obtained from a woman aged 18-35 years who received the yellow fever vaccine.

This clonotype occurred a few times. The genes are TRBV20-1 and TRBJ2-7; D is undetermined. CDR1 and CDR2 (germline): DFQATT, SNEGSKA (reference sequence). The CDR3 sequence is 13 residues long. The ends were cut back, 6 bases at V and 4 bases at J, with 16 bases in the middle. The CDR3 spells CSAGTGMDYEQYV. DNA of the CDR3: TGCAGTGCAGGAACCGGAATGGATTACGAGCAGTACGTC.

V usage is TRBV18 and J usage is TRBJ1-2, with 7 bases fitting TRBD1. The CDR3 covers 17 residues. V lost 6 bases and J lost 4; bases outside the gene matches: 17. Germline CDR1 KGHSH, CDR2 LQKENI. The CDR3 DNA reads as TGTGCCAGCTCGCCCTCCGGGACAGTGCCGGGGAGCTATGGCTACACCTTC. Amino acids: CASSPSGTVPGSYGYTF.

The chain combines TRBV29-1 with TRBJ2-1; D call uncertain. Germline assignment: CDR1 SQVTM and CDR2 ANQGSEA. V lost 4 bases to trimming and J lost 0 bases, with 10 bases between them. This CDR3 region has 14 residues. The CDR3 reads CSVGSGSSYNEQFF. Here the CDR3 DNA reads TGCAGCGTTGGGTCAGGCAGCTCCTACAATGAGCAGTTCTTC.

The CDR3 nucleotides are TGTGCCAGCAGAGCCAGGACAGGGGTAGGATCACCCCTCCACTTT. Translating it yields CASRARTGVGSPLHF. This chain uses TRBV6-1 with TRBJ1-6; 9 bases agree with TRBD1. The ends lost 6 bases at V and 10 bases at J; junction bases unmatched: 10. The CDR3 totals 15 residues. Looked up from germline, CDR1 is MNHNS and CDR2 is SASEGT.

The chain is built from TRBV20-1 and TRBJ2-2; no clear D. CDR1 is DFQATT and CDR2 is SNEGSKA in the germline V gene (reference sequence). This CDR3 is built from 11 residues. Trimming removed 6 bases from V and 7 bases from J, with 9 bases in between. Written as DNA, the CDR3 is TGCAGTGCCCTGCGCCGCGGGGAGCTGTTTTTT. Translating it yields CSALRRGELFF.

This clonotype came up a few times. The chain's CDR3 is CSARDLGGRSYNEQFF. DNA for the CDR3: TGCAGTGCTAGAGATCTCGGCGGGAGGTCCTACAATGAGCAGTTCTTC. This chain links TRBV20-1 with TRBJ2-1, with 8 bases lining up with TRBD2. This CDR3 contains 16 residues. Germline CDR1 is DFQATT and CDR2 is SNEGSKA (reference sequence). V lost 0 bases, J lost 1 base, and 5 bases stayed unmatched.

The V call is TRBV7-9, the J call TRBJ1-1; D is unresolved. The germline CDR1 and CDR2 sequences are SEHNR and FQNEAQ (reference sequence). The CDR3 has 15 residues. V lost 5 bases and J 1 base, leaving 14 bases between the germline ends. The chain's CDR3 is CASSQMAGENTEAFF. As DNA, the CDR3 is TGTGCCAGCAGCCAAATGGCGGGTGAGAACACTGAAGCTTTCTTT.

V is TRBV2 and J is TRBJ2-1; tentative D call: TRBD2 (6 bases). Germline V gene sequence: CDR1 SNHLY, CDR2 FYNNEI. CDR3 size: 14 residues. Deletions cut 10 bases from V and 4 bases from J, with 17 bases between. CDR3 DNA sequence: TGTGCCACCAAGACTAGTGAGGGATACAATGAGCAGTTCTTC. This codes for CATKTSEGYNEQFF.

The J gene is TRBJ1-2, the V gene TRBV11-1, with D possibly being TRBD1 (5 bases). Trimming took 5 bases from V and 2 from J, leaving 15 bases between them. In germline, CDR1 is SGHAT, CDR2 FQDESV (reference sequence). This CDR3 is 15 amino acids long. The CDR3 is CASSIRGSLNYGYTF. DNA for the CDR3: TGTGCCAGCAGCATACGGGGGAGTCTGAACTATGGCTACACCTTC.

V usage is TRBV4-2 and J usage is TRBJ2-2; no firm D call. Germline V gene lookup returns CDR1 LGHNA and CDR2 YNFKEQ. The V gene lost 0 bases and the J gene lost 6 bases, with 5 bases spanning the gap. This CDR3 spans 13 amino acids. The CDR3 sequence is CASSQESAGELFF. Written as DNA, the CDR3 is TGTGCCAGCAGCCAAGAGTCCGCCGGGGAGCTGTTTTTT.

This chain joins TRBV12-3 or TRBV12-4 and TRBJ2-1, with 9 bases aligning to TRBD2. The J segment lost 3 bases and the V segment lost 6 bases, leaving 6 bases of the junction unmatched. This CDR3 region has 15 residues. In DNA, the CDR3 is TGTGCCAGCAGACTTGGGACTAGCTACTACAATGAGCAGTTCTTC. Translating it yields CASRLGTSYYNEQFF.

The rearrangement links TRBV11-1 to TRBJ2-1; unclear D gene. CDR1 is SGHAT, CDR2 FQDESV, per germline (reference sequence). With 2 bases removed from V and 6 bases from J, the gap between germline ends came to 5 bases. CDR3 length: 12 amino acids. Here the CDR3 reads CASSLKSNEQFF. CDR3 DNA: TGTGCCAGCAGCTTAAAGTCCAATGAGCAGTTCTTC.

This rearrangement joins TRBV7-8 to TRBJ2-1; 13 nucleotides line up with TRBD2. V lost 3 bases, J lost 6 bases, and 5 bases stayed unmatched. The length of the CDR3 is 16 residues. The germline V gene has CDR1 SGHVS and CDR2 FQNEAQ. Written as DNA, the CDR3 is TGTGCCAGCAGCTTTACCGGGACTAGCGGGGTCAATGAGCAGTTCTTC. Its translation is CASSFTGTSGVNEQFF.

This chain joins TRBV20-1 and TRBJ1-5; 7 bases fit TRBD1. The J segment lost 0 bases and the V segment lost 1 base, leaving 9 bases of the junction unmatched. The CDR3 runs 17 residues. Per germline, CDR1 DFQATT and CDR2 SNEGSKA (reference sequence). This CDR3 is CSARGRDSKHSNQPQHF. The CDR3 DNA follows: TGCAGTGCTAGAGGTCGGGACAGCAAACATAGCAATCAGCCCCAGCATTTT.

The gene calls are TRBV4-1 and TRBJ2-7; 7 nucleotides line up with TRBD2. The germline V gene has CDR1 MGHRA and CDR2 YSYEKL. This CDR3 has 14 amino acids. V was clipped by 3 bases and J by 4 bases; unmatched bases: 6. CDR3 region: CASSHPGGVYEQYV. The CDR3 coding sequence is TGCGCCAGCAGCCACCCTGGGGGGGTGTACGAGCAGTACGTC.

This clonotype was counted only a few times. This sequence joins TRBV18 and TRBJ1-4; D is perhaps TRBD1 (5 bases). The germline gives CDR1 KGHSH, CDR2 LQKENI. Trimming left V 4 bases short and J 7 bases short, with 13 bases between. CDR3 length: 14 amino acids. The CDR3 region is CASSQGIGSEKLFF. CDR3 coding DNA: TGTGCCAGCTCACAGGGGATCGGAAGTGAAAAACTGTTTTTT.

This clonotype was seen just once. This chain joins TRBV11-1 and TRBJ1-2; D call uncertain. CDR1 and CDR2 (germline): SGHAT, FQDESV (reference sequence). CDR3 length: 12 residues. The V end lost 5 bases, the J end lost 4 bases, and 8 bases lay between the germline ends. CDR3 DNA sequence: TGTGCCAGCAGCCCCACAGCCTATGGCTACACCTTC. Amino acids: CASSPTAYGYTF.

This chain connects TRBV21-1 to TRBJ1-6; TRBD1 was called by the table and not checked on the DNA. TRBV21-1 is described as a pseudogene. The CDR3 sequence is 16 residues long. This chain's CDR3 is CASSNPRTLYNSPLHF. For the CDR3, the DNA is TGTGCCAGCAGCAACCCCAGGACACTGTATAATTCACCCCTCCACTTT.

The chain is built from TRBV11-3 and TRBJ2-1, with D unclear. V was clipped by 0 bases and J by 2 bases, with 8 bases between them. In germline, CDR1 is SGHNT, CDR2 YENEEA. The CDR3 is 15 residues long. The CDR3 DNA reads as TGTGCCAGCAGCTTAGATTATGGGGCCTACAATGAGCAGTTCTTC. Its protein product is CASSLDYGAYNEQFF.

The V gene is TRBV24-1, the J gene TRBJ2-1; tentatively, D is TRBD2 (5 bases). The CDR3 consists of 15 residues. Germline CDR1 is KGHDR and CDR2 is SFDVKD. V lost 7 bases and J lost 4, with 16 bases in between. CDR3 loop: CATSGDRNPYNEQFF. For the CDR3, the DNA is TGTGCCACCAGCGGGGATCGTAACCCTTACAATGAGCAGTTCTTC.

The table lists this clonotype with a few counts. The V and J genes are TRBV10-1 and TRBJ2-7, with 9 bases aligning to TRBD1. V lost 4 bases, J lost 0 bases, and 4 bases stayed unmatched. Germline-derived CDR1 and CDR2 are WNHNN and SYGVQD (reference sequence). This CDR3 is 15 amino acids long. CDR3 in DNA: TGCGCCAGCAGTGGGACAGGGGTTAGCTCCTACGAGCAGTACTTC. It encodes CASSGTGVSSYEQYF.

The rearrangement joins TRBV5-1 to TRBJ2-2; D is ambiguous. Trimming took 0 bases from V and 1 from J, leaving 1 base between them. Germline CDR1 is SGHRS and CDR2 is YFSETQ. The CDR3 has 13 residues. The CDR3 reads CASSLGNTGELFF. The CDR3 nucleotides read TGCGCCAGCAGCTTGGGGAACACCGGGGAGCTGTTTTTT. Full variable domain (missing parts from reference TRBV5-1 and TRBJ2-2): KAGVTQTPRYLIKTRGQQVTLSCSPISGHRSVSWYQQTPGQGLQFLFEYFSETQRNKGNFPGRFSGRQFSNSRSEMNVSTLELGDSALYLCASSLGNTGELFFGEGSRLTVL.

This clonotype turned up a few times. V is TRBV29-1 and J is TRBJ1-1; D call uncertain. Per germline, CDR1 SQVTM and CDR2 ANQGSEA. The germline V and J ends were trimmed by 4 bases and 0 bases, with 9 bases remaining between them. The length of the CDR3 is 13 residues. CDR3: CSVAVLVNTEAFF. The DNA for the CDR3 is TGCAGCGTTGCAGTTTTGGTGAACACTGAAGCTTTCTTT.

As for this clonotype: One end of the junction is discordant with germline, which a read error may explain. This sequence joins TRBV18 and TRBJ2-1; D unclear. CDR1 KGHSH and CDR2 LQKENI come from the germline V gene. The CDR3 consists of 12 residues. CDR3 in amino acids: CASSPSYNEQFF. The CDR3 coding sequence is TGTGCCAGCTCACCTTCCTATAATGAGCAGTTCTTC.

The chain combines TRBV3-1 with TRBJ2-1, with 7 bases aligning to TRBD2. Per germline, CDR1 LGHDT and CDR2 YNNKEL (reference sequence). Trimming cost V 5 bases and J 2 bases; bases outside gene matches: 9. There are 16 residues in the CDR3. CDR3 DNA sequence: TGTGCCAGCAGCTCCCCGACTAGCAGGCCCTACAATGAGCAGTTCTTC. This codes for CASSSPTSRPYNEQFF.

The chain employs TRBV12-3 or TRBV12-4 and TRBJ1-6; D possibly corresponds to TRBD1 (5 bases). This CDR3 has 14 residues. V was clipped by 4 bases and J by 5 bases, with 9 bases between them. This CDR3 is CASSSGPNNSPLHF. Written as DNA, the CDR3 is TGTGCCAGCAGTTCGGGACCGAATAATTCACCCCTCCACTTT.

The CDR3 loop reads CASSPGDNEQFF. The CDR3 region has the DNA TGTGCCAGCAGTCCCGGAGACAATGAGCAGTTCTTC. The chain joins TRBV28 to TRBJ2-1; D is ambiguous. V was clipped by 5 bases and J by 5 bases, with 7 bases between them. The germline V gene encodes CDR1 MDHEN and CDR2 SYDVKM. The CDR3 totals 12 residues.

This clonotype turned up a few times. V gene TRBV10-3 combines with J gene TRBJ2-1, with D possibly TRBD1 on 5 matching bases. The CDR3 covers 12 residues. Trimming stripped 5 bases from V and 7 bases from J, with 9 bases between. The germline V gene encodes CDR1 ENHRY and CDR2 SYGVKD. CDR3 sequence (DNA): TGTGCCATCAGTCCTACAGGAAATGAGCAGTTCTTC. Its protein product is CAISPTGNEQFF.